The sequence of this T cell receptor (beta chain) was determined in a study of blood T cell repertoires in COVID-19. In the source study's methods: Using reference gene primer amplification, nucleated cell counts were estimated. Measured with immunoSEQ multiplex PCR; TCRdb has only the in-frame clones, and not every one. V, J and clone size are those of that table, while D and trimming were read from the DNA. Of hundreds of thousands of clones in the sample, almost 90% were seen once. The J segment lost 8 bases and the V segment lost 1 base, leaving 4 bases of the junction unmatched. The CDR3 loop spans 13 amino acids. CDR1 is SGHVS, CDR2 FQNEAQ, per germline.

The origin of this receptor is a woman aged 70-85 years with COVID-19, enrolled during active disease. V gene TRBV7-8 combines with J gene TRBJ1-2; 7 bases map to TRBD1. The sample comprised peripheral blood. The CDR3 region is CASSLVTGAGYTF. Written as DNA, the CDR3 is TGTGCCAGCAGCTTAGTAACAGGGGCAGGCTACACCTTC.